This T cell receptor beta chain was captured in a study of T cell repertoires in cytomegalovirus infection. Study context: Selected CMV epitopes included recently identified HLA-C-restricted ones as well as well-studied HLA-B-restricted ones. An indication of both CMV infection and matching HLA type came from public TCR beta signatures.

Germline V CDR1 and CDR2: MNHEY, SMNVEV (reference sequence). CDR3 size: 13 residues. V lost 6 bases to trimming and J lost 4 bases; unmatched junction nucleotides: 3. This clonotype was found many times. Its antigen is not identified. MiXCR was run by TCRdb on the reads, yielding one entry per CDR3 protein. This sample has roughly 990,000 distinct CDR3 sequences, with roughly 31% found just once. Overall study results and limits: Individuals carrying CMV plus the relevant HLA were identified by cumulative frequency of public TCR beta families. The response measured ex vivo was dominated by TCR beta clonotypes (HLA-C-restricted and CMV-specific).

Here the sequenced sample was cultured CD8+ T cells from PBMCs, taken from culture after CMV antigen stimulation. The receptor was derived from a human donor in good health (CMV status not recorded). Some clones in this sample may be carry-over from other donors' samples. The rearrangement joins TRBV27 to TRBJ2-7, with 10 bases aligning to TRBD1. For the CDR3, the DNA is TGTGCCAGCAGCTCGGGACAGGGGTACGAGCAGTACTTC. Amino acid sequence: CASSSGQGYEQYF.